The entry below describes one TCR beta chain. Study processing details: Cell counts per sample came from amplifying reference gene primers. Only in-frame clones appear in the TCRdb table, and some are missing; sequencing was by immunoSEQ multiplex PCR. The V and J calls and the clone size are those of that table, but D and trimming were determined from the DNA. Of hundreds of thousands of clones in the sample, over 75% were seen once. This entry comes from a study of blood T cell repertoires in COVID-19. Sequencing was done on a sample of peripheral blood. This TCR derives from a man aged 18 to 35 with active or convalescent COVID-19.

The CDR3 region is CASSPRQGVTSYEQYF. The CDR3 nucleotides are TGTGCCAGCAGTCCCAGACAGGGGGTGACCTCCTACGAGCAGTACTTC. The rearrangement links TRBV27 to TRBJ2-7, with TRBD1 matching over 9 bases. CDR1 MNHEY and CDR2 SMNVEV come from the germline V gene (reference sequence). V gave up 5 bases and J gave up 0 bases; unmatched junction bases: 8. The CDR3 is made up of 16 amino acids.